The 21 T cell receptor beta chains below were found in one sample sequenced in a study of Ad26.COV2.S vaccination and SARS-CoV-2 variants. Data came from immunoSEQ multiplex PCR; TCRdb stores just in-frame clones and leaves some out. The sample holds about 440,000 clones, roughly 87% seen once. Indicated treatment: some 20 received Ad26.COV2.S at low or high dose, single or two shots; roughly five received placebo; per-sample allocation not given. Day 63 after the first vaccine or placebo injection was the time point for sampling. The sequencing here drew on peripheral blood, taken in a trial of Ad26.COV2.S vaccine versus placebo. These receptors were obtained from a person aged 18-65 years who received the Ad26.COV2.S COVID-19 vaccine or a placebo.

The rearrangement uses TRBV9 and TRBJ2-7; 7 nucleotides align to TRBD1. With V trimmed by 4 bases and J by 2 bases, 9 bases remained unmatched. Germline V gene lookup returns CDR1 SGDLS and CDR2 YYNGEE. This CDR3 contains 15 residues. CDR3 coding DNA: TGTGCCAGCAGCCCCTCCCGGGACAGAACCTACGAGCAGTACTTC. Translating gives CASSPSRDRTYEQYF.

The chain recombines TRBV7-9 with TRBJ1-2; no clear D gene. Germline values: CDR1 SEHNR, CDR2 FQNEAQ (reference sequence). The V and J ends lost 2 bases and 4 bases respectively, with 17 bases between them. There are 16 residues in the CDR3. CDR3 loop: CASSLPPGVRGYGYTF. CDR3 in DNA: TGTGCCAGCAGCTTACCGCCGGGAGTCCGTGGCTATGGCTACACCTTC.

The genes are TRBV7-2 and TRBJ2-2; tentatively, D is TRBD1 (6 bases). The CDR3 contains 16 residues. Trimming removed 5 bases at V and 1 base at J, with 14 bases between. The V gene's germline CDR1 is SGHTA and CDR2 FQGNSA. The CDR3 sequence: CASSTTLDRNTGELFF. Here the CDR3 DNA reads TGTGCCAGCAGCACAACCCTGGACAGGAACACCGGGGAGCTGTTTTTT.

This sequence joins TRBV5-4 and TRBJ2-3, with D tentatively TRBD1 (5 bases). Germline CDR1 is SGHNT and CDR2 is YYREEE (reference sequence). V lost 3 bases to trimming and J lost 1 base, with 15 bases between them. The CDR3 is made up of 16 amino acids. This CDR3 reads CASSSNRGRGTDTQYF. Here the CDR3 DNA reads TGTGCCAGCAGCTCAAATAGGGGCAGGGGCACAGATACGCAGTATTTT. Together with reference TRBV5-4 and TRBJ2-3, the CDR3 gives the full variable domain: ETGVTQSPTHLIKTRGQQVTLRCSSQSGHNTVSWYQQALGQGPQFIFQYYREEENGRGNFPPRFSGLQFPNYSSELNVNALELDDSALYLCASSSNRGRGTDTQYFGPGTRLTVL.

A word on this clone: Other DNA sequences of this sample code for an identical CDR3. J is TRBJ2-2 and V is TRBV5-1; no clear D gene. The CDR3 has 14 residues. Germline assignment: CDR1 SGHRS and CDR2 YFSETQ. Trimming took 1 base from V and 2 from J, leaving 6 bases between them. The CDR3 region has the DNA TGCGCCAGCAGCTTGACGGCCAACACCGGGGAGCTGTTTTTT. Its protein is CASSLTANTGELFF.

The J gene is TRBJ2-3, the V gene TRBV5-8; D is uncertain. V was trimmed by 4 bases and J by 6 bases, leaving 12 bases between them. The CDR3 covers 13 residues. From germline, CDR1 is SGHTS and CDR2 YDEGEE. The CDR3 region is CASSIPILDTQYF. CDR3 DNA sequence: TGTGCCAGCAGCATCCCTATTTTGGATACGCAGTATTTT.

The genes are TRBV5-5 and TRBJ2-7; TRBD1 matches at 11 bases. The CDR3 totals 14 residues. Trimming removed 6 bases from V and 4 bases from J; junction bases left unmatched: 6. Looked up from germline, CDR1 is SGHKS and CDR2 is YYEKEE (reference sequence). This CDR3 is CASTLGTGGYEQYF. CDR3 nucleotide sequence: TGTGCCAGCACCCTGGGGACAGGGGGTTACGAGCAGTACTTC.

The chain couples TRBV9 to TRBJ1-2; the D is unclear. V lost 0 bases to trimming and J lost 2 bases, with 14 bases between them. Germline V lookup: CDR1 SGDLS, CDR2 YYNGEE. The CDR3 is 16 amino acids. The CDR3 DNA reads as TGTGCCAGCAGCGTAGACGGGAGATTCAGCAACTATGGCTACACCTTC. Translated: CASSVDGRFSNYGYTF.

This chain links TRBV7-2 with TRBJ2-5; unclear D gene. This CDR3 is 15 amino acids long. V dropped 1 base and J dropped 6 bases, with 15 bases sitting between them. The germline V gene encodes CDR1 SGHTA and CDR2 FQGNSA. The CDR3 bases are TGTGCCAGCAGCTTAGGGTCAGGTGCTGTGAAGACCCAGTACTTC. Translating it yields CASSLGSGAVKTQYF.

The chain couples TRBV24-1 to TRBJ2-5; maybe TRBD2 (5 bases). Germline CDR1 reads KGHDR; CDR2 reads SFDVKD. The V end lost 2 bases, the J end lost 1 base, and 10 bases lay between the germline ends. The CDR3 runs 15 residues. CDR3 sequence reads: CATSDSGRPQETQYF. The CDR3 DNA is TGTGCCACCAGTGATTCGGGGAGACCCCAAGAGACCCAGTACTTC.

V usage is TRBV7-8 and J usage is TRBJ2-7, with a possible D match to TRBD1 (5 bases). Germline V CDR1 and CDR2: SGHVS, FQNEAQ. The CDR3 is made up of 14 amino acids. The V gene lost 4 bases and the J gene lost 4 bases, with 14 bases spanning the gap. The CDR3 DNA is TGTGCCAGCAGCTCTTCCTTGGGGCCTTACGAGCAGTACTTC. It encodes CASSSSLGPYEQYF.

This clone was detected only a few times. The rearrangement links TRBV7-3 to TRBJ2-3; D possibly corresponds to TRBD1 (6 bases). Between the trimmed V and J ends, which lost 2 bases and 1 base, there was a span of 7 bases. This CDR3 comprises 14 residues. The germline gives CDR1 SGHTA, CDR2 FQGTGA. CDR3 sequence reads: CASSLAGGTDTQYF. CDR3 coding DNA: TGTGCCAGCAGCTTAGCAGGGGGCACAGATACGCAGTATTTT.

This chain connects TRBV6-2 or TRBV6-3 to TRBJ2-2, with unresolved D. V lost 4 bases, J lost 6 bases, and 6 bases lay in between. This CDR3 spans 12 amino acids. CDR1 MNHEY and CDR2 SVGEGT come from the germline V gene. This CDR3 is CASSFWAGELFF. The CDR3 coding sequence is TGTGCCAGCAGTTTCTGGGCCGGGGAGCTGTTTTTT.

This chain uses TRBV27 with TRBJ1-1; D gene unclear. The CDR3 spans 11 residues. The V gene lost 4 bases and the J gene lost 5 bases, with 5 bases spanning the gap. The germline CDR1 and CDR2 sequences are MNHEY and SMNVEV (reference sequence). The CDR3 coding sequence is TGTGCCAGCAGTTCGGGGACTGAAGCTTTCTTT. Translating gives CASSSGTEAFF.

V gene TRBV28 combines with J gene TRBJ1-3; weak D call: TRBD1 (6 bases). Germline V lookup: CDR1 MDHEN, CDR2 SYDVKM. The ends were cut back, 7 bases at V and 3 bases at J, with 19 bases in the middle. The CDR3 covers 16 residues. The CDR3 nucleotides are TGTGCCAGCAAGGTCAGGGGTCCGTTGGGTGGAAACACCATATATTTT. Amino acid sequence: CASKVRGPLGGNTIYF. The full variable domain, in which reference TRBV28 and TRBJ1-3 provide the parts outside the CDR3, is DVKVTQSSRYLVKRTGEKVFLECVQDMDHENMFWYRQDPGLGLRLIYFSYDVKMKEKGDIPEGYSVSREKKERFSLILESASTNQTSMYLCASKVRGPLGGNTIYFGEGSWLTVV.

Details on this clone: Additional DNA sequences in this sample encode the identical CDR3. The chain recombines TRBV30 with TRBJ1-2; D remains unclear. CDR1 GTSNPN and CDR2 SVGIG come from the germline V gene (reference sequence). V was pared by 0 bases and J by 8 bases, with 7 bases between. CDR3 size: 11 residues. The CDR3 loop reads CAWSVGGGYTF. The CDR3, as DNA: TGTGCCTGGAGTGTAGGTGGAGGCTACACCTTC.

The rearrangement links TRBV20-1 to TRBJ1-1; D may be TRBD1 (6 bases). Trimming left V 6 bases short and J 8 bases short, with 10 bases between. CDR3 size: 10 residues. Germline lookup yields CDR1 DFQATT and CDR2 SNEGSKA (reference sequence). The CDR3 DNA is TGCAGTGCAAACAGGGTGGAAGCTTTCTTT. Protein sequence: CSANRVEAFF.

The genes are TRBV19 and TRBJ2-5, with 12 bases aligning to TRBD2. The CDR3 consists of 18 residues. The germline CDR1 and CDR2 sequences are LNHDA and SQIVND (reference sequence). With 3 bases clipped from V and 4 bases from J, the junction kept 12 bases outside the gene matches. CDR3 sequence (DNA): TGTGCCAGTAGTATCCTCCCGCGACTAGCGGGAGTTCGAGAGACCCAGTACTTC. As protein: CASSILPRLAGVRETQYF. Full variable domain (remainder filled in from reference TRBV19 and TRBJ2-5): DGGITQSPKYLFRKEGQNVTLSCEQNLNHDAMYWYRQDPGQGLRLIYYSQIVNDFQKGDIAEGYSVSREKKESFPLTVTSAQKNPTAFYLCASSILPRLAGVRETQYFGPGTRLLVL.

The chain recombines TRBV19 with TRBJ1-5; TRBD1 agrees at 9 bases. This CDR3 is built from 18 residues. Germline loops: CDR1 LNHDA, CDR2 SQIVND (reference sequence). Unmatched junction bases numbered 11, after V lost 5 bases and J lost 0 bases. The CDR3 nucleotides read TGTGCCAGTAGTGGGACGGACAGGGGTTTTTTTAGCAATCAGCCCCAGCATTTT. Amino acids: CASSGTDRGFFSNQPQHF.

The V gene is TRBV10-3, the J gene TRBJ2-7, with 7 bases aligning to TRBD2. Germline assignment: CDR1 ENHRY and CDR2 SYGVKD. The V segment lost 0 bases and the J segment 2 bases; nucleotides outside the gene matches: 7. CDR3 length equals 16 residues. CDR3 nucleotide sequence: TGTGCCATCAGTGAGTCGACCGGCGGGAGCGCCTACGAGCAGTACTTC. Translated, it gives CAISESTGGSAYEQYF.

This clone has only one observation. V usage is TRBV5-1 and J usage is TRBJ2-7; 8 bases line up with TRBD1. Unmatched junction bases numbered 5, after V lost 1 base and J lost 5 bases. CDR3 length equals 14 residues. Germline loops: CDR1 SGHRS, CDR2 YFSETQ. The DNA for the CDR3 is TGCGCCAGCAGCTTGAGTGGACAGGGAAACGAGCAGTACTTC. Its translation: CASSLSGQGNEQYF.